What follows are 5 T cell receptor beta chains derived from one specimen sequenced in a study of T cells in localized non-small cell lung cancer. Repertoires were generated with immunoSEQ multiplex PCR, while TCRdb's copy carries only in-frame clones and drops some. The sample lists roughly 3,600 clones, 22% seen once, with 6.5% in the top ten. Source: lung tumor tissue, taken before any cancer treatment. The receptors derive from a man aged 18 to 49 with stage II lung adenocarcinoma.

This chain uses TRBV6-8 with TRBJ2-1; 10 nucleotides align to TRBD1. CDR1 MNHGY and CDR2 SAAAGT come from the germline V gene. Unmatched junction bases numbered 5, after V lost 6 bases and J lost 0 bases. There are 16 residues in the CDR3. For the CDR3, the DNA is TGTGCCAGCAGGAAAGACAGGGGGCGCTCCTACAATGAGCAGTTCTTC. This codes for CASRKDRGRSYNEQFF.

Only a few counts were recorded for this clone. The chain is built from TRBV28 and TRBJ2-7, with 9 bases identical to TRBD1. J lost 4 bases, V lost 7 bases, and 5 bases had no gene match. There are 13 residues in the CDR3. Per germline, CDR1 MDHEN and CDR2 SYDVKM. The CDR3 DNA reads TGTGCCAGCATCCTACAGGGGGCTTACGAGCAGTACTTC. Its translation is CASILQGAYEQYF.

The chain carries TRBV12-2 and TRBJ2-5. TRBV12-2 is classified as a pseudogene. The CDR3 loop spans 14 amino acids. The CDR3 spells CATSRSRSQETQYF. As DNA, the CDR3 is TGTGCCACCTCAAGGTCCAGAAGTCAAGAGACCCAGTACTTC.

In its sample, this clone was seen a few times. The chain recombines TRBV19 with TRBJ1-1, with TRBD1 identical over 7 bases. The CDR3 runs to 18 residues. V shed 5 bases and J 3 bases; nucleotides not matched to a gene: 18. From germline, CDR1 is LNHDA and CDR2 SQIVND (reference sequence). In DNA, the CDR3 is TGTGCCAGTAGTTTCCTCAAGGGGGCGCGGAGTAGGGACACTGAAGCTTTCTTT. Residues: CASSFLKGARSRDTEAFF.

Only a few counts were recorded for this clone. CDR3 sequence (DNA): TGTGCCTGGAGGGGCCCGGGACAAGGGAAATGGTACTACACCTTC. Encoded protein: CAWRGPGQGKWYYTF. This rearrangement joins TRBV30 to TRBJ1-2; D possibly corresponds to TRBD1 (6 bases). Trimming stripped 3 bases from V and 10 bases from J, with 24 bases between. This CDR3 region has 15 residues. Per germline, CDR1 GTSNPN and CDR2 SVGIG (reference sequence).